There are many counts of the clone carrying this TCR beta chain. How the authors handled the data: Nucleated cell number was recorded as an estimate derived from reference gene primer amplification. Generated by immunoSEQ multiplex PCR, the TCRdb table keeps only in-frame clones and is missing some. V, J and clone size derive from that table, while D and trimming were established from the DNA sequence. Of fewer than 250,000 clones detected, approximately 84% appear once; the ten largest clones hold 7.6%. This record comes from a study of blood T cell repertoires in COVID-19. Study context: The United States, Italy and Spain provided the acute and convalescent COVID-19 samples. PBMCs, B-cell-depleted T cells, or T cells provided the cDNA or gDNA that made up the material.

The CDR3 contains 19 residues. Sequencing was carried out using peripheral blood. The rearrangement joins TRBV21-1 to TRBJ1-2; the table's D call, TRBD1, was not checked against the DNA. TRBV21-1 is shown as a pseudogene. The clonotype comes from a woman aged 45 to 65 with active or convalescent COVID-19. CDR3 sequence: CASSNSGQTPSTANYGYTF. DNA of the CDR3: TGTGCCAGCAGCAATTCGGGACAGACCCCAAGTACAGCTAACTATGGCTACACCTTC.